This T cell receptor (beta chain) emerged from a study of cytomegalovirus exposure and HLA in healthy donors. CDR3 length equals 15 residues. The V gene lost 2 bases and the J gene lost 3 bases, with 11 bases spanning the gap. Per the germline V gene, CDR1 is WNHNN and CDR2 is SYGVQD (reference sequence). The PCR ran on 60 Vbeta and 13 Jbeta primers. Clones were read by immunoSEQ multiplex PCR, and TCRdb kept only the in-frame ones, dropping some. The sample lists tens of thousands of clones, approximately 80% occurring once. Findings of the study overall: Later genetic work tied a missense DCLRE1C variant to beta-chain V and J trimming.

About this clone: No antigen is known for it.

Source material: PBMCs. The TCR comes from a man younger than 35 in good health and CMV-seropositive. V gene TRBV10-1 combines with J gene TRBJ2-1, with a weak D call TRBD2 (6 bases). In DNA, the CDR3 is TGCGCCAGCAGTGAGAGGGAGGTAGGCTACAATGAGCAGTTCTTC. Protein product: CASSEREVGYNEQFF.